Reported below is one T cell receptor beta chain. The sample originates from a study of blood T cell repertoires in COVID-19. For the study at large: Sites across the United States, Italy and Spain contributed samples from acute and convalescent COVID-19. The analysed material was cDNA or gDNA that came from T cells, B-cell-depleted T cells, or PBMCs.

The CDR3 runs 15 residues. Per the germline V gene, CDR1 is SGHTA and CDR2 is FQGNSA. The V segment lost 5 bases and the J segment 5 bases; nucleotides outside the gene matches: 8. As processed by the authors: It was from reference gene primer amplification that nucleated cell counts were estimated. Sequencing used immunoSEQ multiplex PCR; TCRdb keeps in-frame clones, though not all of them. V and J calls and clone size follow that table, whereas D and trimming were derived from the DNA. This sample has just under 150,000 clones, with around nine tenths found just once. The V gene is TRBV7-2, the J gene TRBJ1-1; the match to TRBD1 covers 10 bases. This TCR was recovered from a woman between 45 and 60 years old with active or convalescent COVID-19. Input material: peripheral blood. For the CDR3, the DNA is TGTGCCAGCAGCGTAACTTGGACAGGGGGAACTGAAGCTTTCTTT. It is translated as CASSVTWTGGTEAFF.